These T cell receptor beta chains were read from a single sample in a study of T cell repertoires in cytomegalovirus infection. MiXCR was run by TCRdb on the reads, yielding one entry per CDR3 protein. The top ten clones hold around a sixth of a sample with about 160,000 distinct CDR3 sequences, 17% of them seen once. The source material was CD8+ T cells from PBMCs. The source of these receptors is a human donor in good health (CMV status not recorded). Some clones in this sample may be carry-over from other donors' samples. CDR3s include the opening cysteine and the closing phenylalanine or tryptophan. The D gene is left open where the match is weak. Rows give clone size only sometimes, using once, few, many, or a class for an expanded clone.

J,D,V,size,CDR3,DNA
TRBJ2-4,TRBD2,TRBV20-1,few,CSARDLGQRGPGDIQYF,TGCAGTGCTAGAGATCTAGGCCAGCGGGGGCCGGGGGACATTCAGTACTTC
TRBJ2-7,TRBD2,TRBV7-2,-,CASSLASGGGAHYEQYF,TGTGCCAGCAGCTTGGCTAGCGGGGGAGGAGCACACTACGAGCAGTACTTC
TRBJ1-4,TRBD1,TRBV24-1,few,CATSQDRDRAIATNEKLFF,TGTGCCACCAGCCAAGACCGGGACAGGGCCATTGCAACTAATGAAAAACTGTTTTTT
TRBJ2-2,TRBD2,TRBV11-3,-,CASSSGLAGLTGELFF,TGTGCCAGCAGCTCCGGACTAGCGGGGCTCACCGGGGAGCTGTTTTTT
TRBJ2-3,TRBD2,TRBV7-8,few,CASSLEMTSGRSTDTQYF,TGTGCCAGCAGCTTAGAAATGACTAGCGGTAGAAGCACAGATACGCAGTATTTT
TRBJ1-6,-,TRBV7-2,-,CASSLTDTRNSPLHF,TGTGCCAGCAGCTTAACAGACACCAGGAATTCACCCCTCCACTTT
TRBJ2-7,TRBD2,TRBV20-1,few,CSAGILAGGMDEQYF,TGCAGTGCTGGGATCCTAGCGGGGGGGATGGACGAGCAGTACTTC
TRBJ1-6,-,TRBV7-9,-,CASSQGTSGSPLHF,TGTGCCAGCAGTCAGGGGACATCGGGATCACCCCTCCACTTT
TRBJ2-1,-,TRBV14,-,CASSQVTNDEQFF,TGTGCCAGCAGCCAAGTGACGAACGATGAGCAGTTCTTC
TRBJ2-7,TRBD2,TRBV4-1,few,CASSQVLAEPLYEQYF,TGCGCCAGCAGCCAAGTCCTAGCGGAGCCGCTCTACGAGCAGTACTTC
TRBJ1-4,-,TRBV6-1,many,CASKAGVKLFF,TGTGCCAGCAAGGCGGGGGTAAAACTGTTTTTT
TRBJ2-1,-,TRBV7-8,-,CASSPIWRSSSYNEQFF,TGTGCCAGCAGCCCCATTTGGCGTTCAAGCTCCTACAATGAGCAGTTCTTC
TRBJ2-1,TRBD1,TRBV12-3/TRBV12-4,many,CASSLGQGINEQFF,TGTGCCAGCAGCCTGGGACAGGGGATAAATGAGCAGTTCTTC
TRBJ2-7,-,TRBV7-8,few,CASRGLIGPLGDEQYF,TGTGCCAGCAGGGGACTTATCGGTCCCCTAGGCGACGAGCAGTACTTC
TRBJ2-7,-,TRBV12-3/TRBV12-4,many,CASSFARGAYEQYF,TGTGCCAGCAGTTTTGCACGGGGGGCTTACGAGCAGTACTTC
TRBJ2-1,-,TRBV6-5,few,CASSNTGRDEQFF,TGTGCCAGCAGTAACACCGGGCGGGATGAGCAGTTCTTC
TRBJ2-1,-,TRBV6-2/TRBV6-3,few,CASSPTGFGEQFF,TGTGCCAGCAGCCCCACAGGGTTTGGGGAGCAGTTCTTC